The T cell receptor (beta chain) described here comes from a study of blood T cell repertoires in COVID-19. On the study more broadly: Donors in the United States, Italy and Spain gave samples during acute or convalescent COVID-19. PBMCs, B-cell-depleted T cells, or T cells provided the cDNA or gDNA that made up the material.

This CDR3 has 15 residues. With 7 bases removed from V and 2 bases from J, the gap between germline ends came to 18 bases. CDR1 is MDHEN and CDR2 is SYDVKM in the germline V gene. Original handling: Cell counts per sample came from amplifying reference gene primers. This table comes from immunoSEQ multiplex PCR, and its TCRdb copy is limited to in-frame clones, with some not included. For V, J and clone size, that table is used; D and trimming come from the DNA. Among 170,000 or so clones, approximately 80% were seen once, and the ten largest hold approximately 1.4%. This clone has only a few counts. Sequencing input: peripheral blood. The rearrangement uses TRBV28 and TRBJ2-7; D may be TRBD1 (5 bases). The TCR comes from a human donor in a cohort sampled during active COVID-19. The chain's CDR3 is CASITQGGLAYEQYF. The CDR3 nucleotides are TGTGCCAGCATCACCCAGGGTGGGCTTGCCTACGAGCAGTACTTC. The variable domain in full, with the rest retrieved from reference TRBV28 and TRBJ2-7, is DVKVTQSSRYLVKRTGEKVFLECVQDMDHENMFWYRQDPGLGLRLIYFSYDVKMKEKGDIPEGYSVSREKKERFSLILESASTNQTSMYLCASITQGGLAYEQYFGPGTRLTVT.